Many counts were recorded for the clone carrying this T cell receptor (beta chain). MiXCR, applied by TCRdb to the 5' RACE reads, yields one record per CDR3 protein. In the table there are nearly 50,000 distinct CDR3 sequences, 7.5% to 8% of which are singletons. V lost 6 bases and J lost 4; bases outside the gene matches: 9. The CDR3 is made up of 15 amino acids. This entry belongs to a study of spatial heterogeneity in lung cancer. As for the study in general: Consistently, beta-chain sequences turned up in larger numbers than alpha-chain sequences did.

Time point: sample taken at primary tumor resection. Whole RNA came from tumor, nontumor lung or frozen PBMC and was sequenced without being sorted. The material was PBMCs, obtained at surgery. The chain employs TRBV12-3 or TRBV12-4 and TRBJ2-1; 7 bases are a match to TRBD1. This TCR was recovered from a female donor with early-stage non-small cell lung cancer. The CDR3 DNA reads as TGTGCCAGCAGCCCACCGGGACAGAGTTACAATGAGCAGTTCTTC. It yields the protein CASSPPGQSYNEQFF.